This T cell receptor beta chain was sequenced in a study of OX40 agonist ivuxolimab in advanced cancers. For context, the study as a whole: Ivuxolimab was a fully human IgG2 agonistic monoclonal antibody targeting the costimulatory receptor OX40 (CD134). Intravenous ivuxolimab was administered to patients every 2 weeks at six dose levels: 0.01, 0.1, 0.3, 1.5, 3 and 10 mg/kg. Patients were allowed to have had prior anti-PD-1, anti-PD-L1 or anti-CTLA-4 therapy, and around 40% of the dose-escalation patients had previously received checkpoint inhibitors. Partial responses occurred in three dose-escalation patients: two with cutaneous melanoma and one with hepatocellular carcinoma. In the dose-escalation cohort, 75% to 90% of patients were male, and the mean age was around 60 years with a range of roughly 23 to 79. The paper reports the monotherapy dose-escalation portion (N of about 54 patients) of the phase I ivuxolimab trial. Among the 52 dose-escalation patients, some 19 had hepatocellular carcinoma, approximately 15 melanoma, 9 renal cell carcinoma and 9 head and neck cancer. The purpose of peripheral TCRbeta sequencing was to test whether ivuxolimab changed TCR sequence diversity and led to clonal T-cell expansion. What the work shows at the level of the full study, not this receptor alone: Which antigens the clonally expanded peripheral T cells were specific for was not determined. After ivuxolimab, more expanded clones were found on average in CD8+ T cells than in CD4+ T cells. Low levels of normalized T-cell clonal expansion were also seen in some nonresponding patients. Clonal expansion of both CD4+ and CD8+ blood T cells was observed from baseline to week 6 at doses 0.1 to 3.0 mg/kg. Partial responders in the 0.1-3.0 mg/kg groups had among the lowest normalized peripheral clonal expansion, especially among CD8+ T cells.

Patients with autoimmune disease history or receiving systemic immunosuppression were excluded from the trial. Peripheral blood for TCR sequencing was collected from all dose cohorts at baseline, on cycle 4 day 1, and on cycle 7 day 1. The samples were taken from a phase I, first-in-human, multicenter, open-label dose-escalation trial of ivuxolimab. Adults with locally advanced or metastatic melanoma, renal cell, hepatocellular, or head and neck squamous cell carcinoma were enrolled in the trial. Before TCR sequencing, CD4+ and CD8+ T cells were separately sorted from peripheral blood. Remarks on this clone: Its antigen is not yet known. Per-base qualities were not stored, and no clone one base away is much larger.

V lost 4 bases and J lost 4 bases; the stretch between them is 11 bases long. There are 14 amino acids in the CDR3, from cysteine to phenylalanine inclusive. CDR3 DNA is the only sequence kept; it has 42 bases, read in frame from the first base. For CDR1 and CDR2, the germline V gene lists KGHSH and LQKENI. Genomic DNA was isolated from the sorted cells so that the TCRbeta CDR3 region could be sequenced. TCRbeta CDR3 regions were sequenced using the immunoSEQ Assay. TCRdb limited this immuneACCESS table to in-frame rearrangements with V and J called. A share of clones is missing; checked studies link under half to unresolved V genes, and the rest is unexplained. The sample table contains 95,000 to 120,000 clones; only one count was recorded for 85% to 95% of them. Approximately 0.63% of the sample lies in the top ten.

The source was CD4+ or CD8+ T cells sorted from blood, collected in a trial of the OX40 agonist ivuxolimab. The sequence links TRBV18 to TRBJ1-5, with no D gene named confidently. The source of this sequence is an adult with an advanced solid tumor such as melanoma, head and neck, liver or kidney cancer. The CDR3: CASSRESTNQPQHF. The nucleotide sequence reads TGTGCCAGCTCACGGGAATCGACGAATCAGCCCCAGCATTTT.